Listed below are T cell receptor beta chains from one sample, sequenced in a study of T cells in Graves' hyperthyroidism and ophthalmopathy. MiXCR was run by TCRdb on the multiplex PCR reads, yielding one entry per CDR3 protein. The sample holds 730,000 or so distinct CDR3 sequences, around a sixth seen once. Sequencing was carried out using blood. The receptors originated from a woman between 50 and 59 years old with Graves' hyperthyroidism that later progressed to Graves' ophthalmopathy. Both conserved end residues are part of each CDR3. Fields, in order: V gene, D gene, J gene, clone size, CDR3 protein, CDR3 DNA. D genes are given only for firm matches. Some rows mark clone size as missing; the rest say once, few, many or name a class of expanded clone.

TRBV13	.	TRBJ1-6	few	CASSLGLQSSYNSPLHF	TGTGCCAGCAGCTTAGGCCTCCAGAGCTCCTATAATTCACCCCTCCACTTT
TRBV6-1	.	TRBJ1-5	few	CASSSLAGPFGNQPQHF	TGTGCCAGCAGCTCTCTCGCGGGGCCCTTTGGCAATCAGCCCCAGCATTTT
TRBV20-1	.	TRBJ2-2	.	CSAIPGRADTGELFF	TGCAGTGCAATCCCGGGACGGGCCGACACCGGGGAGCTGTTTTTT
TRBV19	TRBD1	TRBJ2-1	few	CASSMGTGSYNEQFF	TGTGCCAGTAGTATGGGGACAGGGTCATACAATGAGCAGTTCTTC
TRBV6-2/TRBV6-3	TRBD1	TRBJ1-5	few	CASRTAGGPNQPQHF	TGTGCCAGCAGGACGGCAGGGGGACCAAATCAGCCCCAGCATTTT
TRBV20-1	.	TRBJ2-7	many	CSASRGEEEQYF	TGCAGTGCTAGTCGCGGGGAGGAGGAGCAGTACTTC
TRBV6-1	.	TRBJ1-4	.	CASSEGHHREKLFF	TGTGCCAGCAGTGAAGGCCACCATCGGGAAAAACTGTTTTTT
TRBV6-1	.	TRBJ1-5	.	CASSVWNQPQHF	TGTGCCAGCAGTGTTTGGAATCAGCCCCAGCATTTT
TRBV5-1	.	TRBJ2-5	many	CASSIGLPPETQYF	TGCGCCAGCAGCATAGGACTGCCCCCGGAGACCCAGTACTTC
TRBV19	.	TRBJ1-6	.	CASSRDEGGSPLHF	TGTGCCAGTTCCAGGGACGAGGGCGGCTCACCCCTCCACTTT
TRBV5-1	TRBD1	TRBJ2-1	.	CASSSARFTGTGGTDEQFF	TGCGCCAGCAGCTCGGCCAGGTTCACCGGGACAGGGGGTACGGATGAGCAGTTCTTC
TRBV7-8	.	TRBJ1-1	.	CASSLEWTPNAEAFF	TGTGCCAGCAGCTTAGAATGGACCCCGAACGCTGAAGCTTTCTTT
TRBV18	.	TRBJ2-5	few	CASSPIPEETQYF	TGTGCCAGCTCACCGATTCCCGAAGAGACCCAGTACTTC
TRBV20-1	TRBD1	TRBJ1-5	.	CSARMTGDVVGDQPQHF	TGCAGTGCTCGGATGACAGGGGACGTTGTGGGAGATCAGCCCCAGCATTTT
TRBV9	TRBD1	TRBJ1-4	.	CASSVSDRAEKLFF	TGTGCCAGCAGCGTTTCGGACAGGGCTGAAAAACTGTTTTTT
TRBV20-1	.	TRBJ1-5	.	CSARVNEVNQPQHF	TGCAGTGCTAGAGTTAACGAGGTCAATCAGCCCCAGCATTTT
TRBV12-3/TRBV12-4	.	TRBJ2-7	.	CASSPSSSSSYEQYF	TGTGCCAGCAGTCCCAGTTCCTCCAGCTCCTACGAGCAGTACTTC
TRBV11-3	TRBD2	TRBJ2-3	.	CASSQTSGVTDTQYF	TGTGCCAGCAGCCAAACTAGCGGGGTGACAGATACGCAGTATTTT
TRBV9	TRBD1	TRBJ2-5	many	CASSPGTGGLETQYF	TGTGCCAGCAGCCCGGGGACAGGGGGCCTGGAGACCCAGTACTTC
TRBV5-8	.	TRBJ1-6	few	CASTLGYNSPLHF	TGTGCCAGCACCCTCGGCTATAATTCACCCCTCCACTTT
TRBV3-1	TRBD1	TRBJ1-2	many	CASSQGADRGYGYTF	TGTGCCAGCAGCCAAGGAGCGGACAGGGGCTATGGCTACACCTTC
TRBV19	.	TRBJ1-1	once	CASGQYAEAFF	TGTGCCAGTGGACAGTACGCTGAAGCTTTCTTT
TRBV2	TRBD1	TRBJ2-5	.	CASRERPGGLYETQYF	TGTGCCAGCAGGGAGAGACCAGGGGGTTTGTACGAGACCCAGTACTTC
TRBV9	TRBD1	TRBJ1-6	.	CASSPSTGADSPLHF	TGTGCCAGCAGCCCGTCGACAGGGGCAGATTCACCCCTCCACTTT
TRBV3-1	TRBD2	TRBJ2-3	.	CASSQGGTSGTDTQYF	TGTGCCAGCAGCCAAGGCGGGACTAGCGGCACAGATACGCAGTATTTT
TRBV5-1	TRBD2	TRBJ2-4	.	CASSLGLAGGPGAKNIQYF	TGCGCCAGCAGCTTGGGCCTAGCGGGGGGACCGGGGGCCAAAAACATTCAGTACTTC
TRBV29-1	.	TRBJ2-4	.	CSVEVGTKNIQYF	TGCAGCGTTGAAGTGGGTACCAAAAACATTCAGTACTTC
TRBV29-1	TRBD1	TRBJ1-2	.	CSVEDGQGAVYGYTF	TGCAGCGTTGAAGACGGACAGGGGGCAGTCTATGGCTACACCTTC
TRBV2	TRBD2	TRBJ2-1	many	CASTSGGVNEQFF	TGTGCCAGCACTAGCGGGGGGGTGAATGAGCAGTTCTTC
TRBV27	TRBD2	TRBJ2-1	.	CASSGGSAGGYNEQFF	TGTGCCAGCAGTGGCGGAAGTGCGGGGGGCTACAATGAGCAGTTCTTC
TRBV20-1	.	TRBJ1-1	few	CSARDPYNLNTEAFF	TGCAGTGCTAGAGATCCATACAATTTGAACACTGAAGCTTTCTTT
TRBV6-2/TRBV6-3	.	TRBJ2-6	many	CATRGDGANVLTF	TGTGCCACCAGGGGTGATGGGGCCAACGTCCTGACTTTC
TRBV6-6	.	TRBJ2-2	.	CASSYSGGTNGELFF	TGTGCCAGCAGTTACTCTGGGGGAACGAACGGGGAGCTGTTTTTT